This TCR beta chain was documented in a study of neurological immune-mediated disorders. cDNA synthesis was performed by 5'RACE with 10-nucleotide random UMIs. Using its own MiXCR run on the 5' RACE reads, TCRdb lists one record per CDR3 protein. The table lists tens of thousands of distinct CDR3 sequences, around 2.5% of them singletons. This clonotype has ten or more counts. Germline CDR1 is SGHTA and CDR2 is FQGNSA. V was pared by 7 bases and J by 1 base, with 4 bases of the junction left unmatched. CDR3 length equals 13 residues. The receptor was isolated from a woman between 45 and 65 years old with multiple sclerosis. The sample was PBMCs. The chain recombines TRBV7-2 with TRBJ2-7; TRBD2 aligns across 7 bases. For the CDR3, the DNA is TGTGCCAGCATGACTAGCTTATCCTACGAGCAGTACTTC. Translating it yields CASMTSLSYEQYF.